These T cell receptor beta chains were read from a single sample in a study of T cell repertoires in cytomegalovirus infection. From the reads, TCRdb called clonotypes with MiXCR, one entry per CDR3 protein. The sample records roughly 700,000 distinct CDR3 sequences, roughly 33% being singletons. These receptors are not linked to any known antigen. The specimen was cultured PBMCs, collected from culture after CMV antigen stimulation. The receptors derive from a human donor in good health (CMV status not recorded). Some clones in this sample may be carry-over from other donors' samples. Each CDR3 is given with its conserved first and last residue. The order of the fields is CDR3 protein, CDR3 DNA, clone size, J gene, D gene, V gene. A D gene is named only where the DNA matches it firmly. The size of a clone is reported for some rows only, either as once, few or many, or as a class for expanded clones.

CDR3 protein: CASSLREGTRTDTQYF
CDR3 DNA: TGTGCCAGCAGCTTGCGGGAAGGAACGCGCACAGATACGCAGTATTTT
clone size: few
J gene: TRBJ2-3
D gene: NA
V gene: TRBV5-4

CDR3 protein: CASSDGAGYTEAFF
CDR3 DNA: TGTGCCAGCAGTGACGGGGCCGGGTACACTGAAGCTTTCTTT
clone size: few
J gene: TRBJ1-1
D gene: NA
V gene: TRBV6-1

CDR3 protein: CASSGIAGGQDTQYF
CDR3 DNA: TGTGCCAGCAGTGGGATAGCGGGGGGGCAAGATACGCAGTATTTT
clone size: few
J gene: TRBJ2-3
D gene: TRBD2
V gene: TRBV6-1

CDR3 protein: CSVEIPGQDTQYF
CDR3 DNA: TGCAGCGTTGAGATACCGGGACAAGATACGCAGTATTTT
clone size: NA
J gene: TRBJ2-3
D gene: NA
V gene: TRBV29-1

CDR3 protein: CSAIPNTEAFF
CDR3 DNA: TGCAGTGCTATCCCGAACACTGAAGCTTTCTTT
clone size: once
J gene: TRBJ1-1
D gene: NA
V gene: TRBV20-1

CDR3 protein: CASSVGPGTNTDTQYF
CDR3 DNA: TGTGCCAGCAGCGTAGGGCCGGGGACGAACACAGATACGCAGTATTTT
clone size: NA
J gene: TRBJ2-3
D gene: NA
V gene: TRBV9

CDR3 protein: CASSSLTSDTQYF
CDR3 DNA: TGTGCCAGCAGCTCCCTCACATCAGATACGCAGTATTTT
clone size: NA
J gene: TRBJ2-3
D gene: NA
V gene: TRBV11-3

CDR3 protein: CASTSRTANTEAFF
CDR3 DNA: TGTGCCAGCACCTCTCGGACGGCAAACACTGAAGCTTTCTTT
clone size: few
J gene: TRBJ1-1
D gene: NA
V gene: TRBV12-3/TRBV12-4

CDR3 protein: CAISVLGQGVEEQYF
CDR3 DNA: TGTGCCATCAGTGTTTTGGGACAGGGGGTCGAGGAGCAGTACTTC
clone size: NA
J gene: TRBJ2-7
D gene: TRBD1
V gene: TRBV10-3

CDR3 protein: CASSQDTGGNSPLHF
CDR3 DNA: TGTGCCAGCAGCCAGGATACAGGAGGCAATTCACCCCTCCACTTT
clone size: NA
J gene: TRBJ1-6
D gene: NA
V gene: TRBV14

CDR3 protein: CACSLDRGSYEQYF
CDR3 DNA: TGTGCCTGCAGTCTAGACAGGGGCTCCTACGAGCAGTACTTC
clone size: NA
J gene: TRBJ2-7
D gene: TRBD1
V gene: TRBV7-2

CDR3 protein: CASSFQEYSYEQYF
CDR3 DNA: TGTGCCAGCAGCTTTCAGGAATACTCCTACGAGCAGTACTTC
clone size: many
J gene: TRBJ2-7
D gene: NA
V gene: TRBV7-2

CDR3 protein: CASSLVGGGYSGNTIYF
CDR3 DNA: TGTGCCAGCAGTTTAGTAGGGGGGGGTTATTCTGGAAACACCATATATTTT
clone size: NA
J gene: TRBJ1-3
D gene: NA
V gene: TRBV12-3/TRBV12-4

CDR3 protein: CASSLKSGSGSYEQYF
CDR3 DNA: TGTGCCAGCAGCTTAAAGAGCGGGAGTGGTTCCTACGAGCAGTACTTC
clone size: NA
J gene: TRBJ2-7
D gene: TRBD2
V gene: TRBV7-2

CDR3 protein: CASSQEGAVGRGEQYF
CDR3 DNA: TGCGCCAGCAGCCAAGAGGGAGCAGTGGGCCGGGGCGAGCAGTACTTC
clone size: NA
J gene: TRBJ2-7
D gene: NA
V gene: TRBV4-1

CDR3 protein: CASSIRGGRWSNQPQHF
CDR3 DNA: TGTGCCAGTAGTATAAGGGGGGGGCGATGGAGCAATCAGCCCCAGCATTTT
clone size: few
J gene: TRBJ1-5
D gene: NA
V gene: TRBV19

CDR3 protein: CASSFEGTGHEQFF
CDR3 DNA: TGTGCCAGCAGTTTTGAGGGTACGGGACATGAGCAGTTCTTC
clone size: NA
J gene: TRBJ2-1
D gene: NA
V gene: TRBV12-3/TRBV12-4

CDR3 protein: CASSPRQGPFSGANVLTF
CDR3 DNA: TGTGCCAGCAGCCCAAGACAGGGTCCTTTCTCTGGGGCCAACGTCCTGACTTTC
clone size: NA
J gene: TRBJ2-6
D gene: TRBD1
V gene: TRBV7-2

CDR3 protein: CASSRRAPLGDNEKLFF
CDR3 DNA: TGTGCCAGCAGTCGCCGGGCCCCACTCGGGGATAATGAAAAACTGTTTTTT
clone size: many
J gene: TRBJ1-4
D gene: NA
V gene: TRBV7-2

CDR3 protein: CSARTLGAGELFF
CDR3 DNA: TGCAGTGCCCGGACCTTGGGCGCCGGGGAGCTGTTTTTT
clone size: once
J gene: TRBJ2-2
D gene: NA
V gene: TRBV20-1

CDR3 protein: CSARDPVVYSNQPQHF
CDR3 DNA: TGCAGTGCTAGAGATCCGGTAGTTTATAGCAATCAGCCCCAGCATTTT
clone size: few
J gene: TRBJ1-5
D gene: NA
V gene: TRBV20-1

CDR3 protein: CASSPFGQVGSYNEQFF
CDR3 DNA: TGCGCCAGCAGCCCCTTTGGACAGGTTGGCTCCTACAATGAGCAGTTCTTC
clone size: NA
J gene: TRBJ2-1
D gene: TRBD1
V gene: TRBV4-1

CDR3 protein: CASRKKSGSYQETQYF
CDR3 DNA: TGTGCCAGCAGAAAAAAATCCGGGAGTTACCAAGAGACCCAGTACTTC
clone size: NA
J gene: TRBJ2-5
D gene: NA
V gene: TRBV7-6

CDR3 protein: CAISEVGETQYF
CDR3 DNA: TGTGCCATCAGTGAGGTAGGAGAGACCCAGTACTTC
clone size: NA
J gene: TRBJ2-5
D gene: NA
V gene: TRBV10-3

CDR3 protein: CASSLDTGGQLNEKLFF
CDR3 DNA: TGTGCCAGCAGCTTAGATACTGGGGGACAGCTTAATGAAAAACTGTTTTTT
clone size: NA
J gene: TRBJ1-4
D gene: TRBD1
V gene: TRBV11-2

CDR3 protein: CASNGYMNTEAFF
CDR3 DNA: TGTGCCAGTAATGGGTACATGAACACTGAAGCTTTCTTT
clone size: NA
J gene: TRBJ1-1
D gene: NA
V gene: TRBV19

CDR3 protein: CASSLALEPNKFF
CDR3 DNA: TGTGCCAGCAGCTTAGCGTTGGAGCCGAATAAGTTCTTC
clone size: many
J gene: TRBJ2-1
D gene: NA
V gene: TRBV7-8

CDR3 protein: CSASVVMSSYNEQFF
CDR3 DNA: TGCAGTGCTAGCGTTGTCATGAGCTCCTACAATGAGCAGTTCTTC
clone size: NA
J gene: TRBJ2-1
D gene: NA
V gene: TRBV20-1

CDR3 protein: CASKGEGPRSNQPQHF
CDR3 DNA: TGTGCCAGTAAGGGCGAGGGGCCCAGAAGCAATCAGCCCCAGCATTTT
clone size: once
J gene: TRBJ1-5
D gene: NA
V gene: TRBV19

CDR3 protein: CASGSRAGGPRDEQYF
CDR3 DNA: TGTGCCAGCGGAAGTAGAGCGGGAGGGCCTAGGGACGAGCAGTACTTC
clone size: NA
J gene: TRBJ2-7
D gene: TRBD2
V gene: TRBV11-2

CDR3 protein: CASTDDVTYEQYF
CDR3 DNA: TGTGCCAGCACCGACGACGTAACCTACGAGCAGTACTTC
clone size: NA
J gene: TRBJ2-7
D gene: NA
V gene: TRBV28

CDR3 protein: CASREGGELFF
CDR3 DNA: TGTGCCAGCCGGGAAGGCGGGGAGCTGTTTTTT
clone size: NA
J gene: TRBJ2-2
D gene: NA
V gene: TRBV28

CDR3 protein: CASSSAGIGNSPLHF
CDR3 DNA: TGTGCCAGCAGCTCGGCGGGGATCGGCAATTCACCCCTCCACTTT
clone size: few
J gene: TRBJ1-6
D gene: NA
V gene: TRBV7-2

CDR3 protein: CASSQDMAGGSYNEQFF
CDR3 DNA: TGCGCCAGCAGCCAAGACATGGCGGGAGGGAGTTACAATGAGCAGTTCTTC
clone size: few
J gene: TRBJ2-1
D gene: TRBD2
V gene: TRBV4-3

CDR3 protein: CASSTWTVVERGNNEQFF
CDR3 DNA: TGTGCCAGCAGCACCTGGACCGTTGTGGAAAGGGGAAACAATGAGCAGTTCTTC
clone size: few
J gene: TRBJ2-1
D gene: NA
V gene: TRBV7-9

CDR3 protein: CASSLGQTQYF
CDR3 DNA: TGTGCCAGCAGTTTAGGTCAGACCCAGTACTTC
clone size: NA
J gene: TRBJ2-5
D gene: NA
V gene: TRBV12-3/TRBV12-4

CDR3 protein: CASSFPFNEQFF
CDR3 DNA: TGTGCCAGCAGCTTCCCCTTTAATGAGCAGTTCTTC
clone size: few
J gene: TRBJ2-1
D gene: NA
V gene: TRBV7-9

CDR3 protein: CASSFQTSGNSDTQYF
CDR3 DNA: TGTGCCAGCAGCTTCCAGACTAGCGGGAATTCAGATACGCAGTATTTT
clone size: NA
J gene: TRBJ2-3
D gene: TRBD2
V gene: TRBV7-6

CDR3 protein: CASSLWRGDQQETQYF
CDR3 DNA: TGTGCCAGCAGCTTATGGCGGGGGGATCAGCAAGAGACCCAGTACTTC
clone size: NA
J gene: TRBJ2-5
D gene: TRBD2
V gene: TRBV7-2

CDR3 protein: CASRLGWREDEQYF
CDR3 DNA: TGTGCCAGCAGGCTGGGGTGGCGGGAGGACGAGCAGTACTTC
clone size: NA
J gene: TRBJ2-7
D gene: TRBD2
V gene: TRBV12-3/TRBV12-4

CDR3 protein: CASSYKSNPRDEQFF
CDR3 DNA: TGTGCCAGCAGTTATAAGTCTAACCCTCGGGATGAGCAGTTCTTC
clone size: NA
J gene: TRBJ2-1
D gene: NA
V gene: TRBV6-2/TRBV6-3

CDR3 protein: CASSYSGGTDQPQHF
CDR3 DNA: TGTGCCAGCAGTTACTCGGGGGGGACGGATCAGCCCCAGCATTTT
clone size: NA
J gene: TRBJ1-5
D gene: NA
V gene: TRBV6-5

CDR3 protein: CASSGLAGYNEQFF
CDR3 DNA: TGTGCCAGCTCGGGACTAGCGGGGTACAATGAGCAGTTCTTC
clone size: many
J gene: TRBJ2-1
D gene: TRBD2
V gene: TRBV2

CDR3 protein: CASSLRSGGAFDIQYF
CDR3 DNA: TGTGCCAGCAGCTTGCGGAGCGGGGGGGCATTTGACATTCAGTACTTC
clone size: few
J gene: TRBJ2-4
D gene: TRBD2
V gene: TRBV5-4

CDR3 protein: CASSIGVPRRIEAFF
CDR3 DNA: TGTGCCAGTAGTATAGGGGTTCCGAGACGGATAGAAGCTTTCTTT
clone size: few
J gene: TRBJ1-1
D gene: NA
V gene: TRBV19

CDR3 protein: CASSQAAGGELGYTF
CDR3 DNA: TGTGCCAGCAGCCAAGCGGCAGGGGGCGAGTTGGGCTACACCTTC
clone size: NA
J gene: TRBJ1-2
D gene: TRBD1
V gene: TRBV4-2

CDR3 protein: CASSLLGAVEETQYF
CDR3 DNA: TGTGCCAGCAGTTTACTAGGGGCGGTCGAAGAGACCCAGTACTTC
clone size: NA
J gene: TRBJ2-5
D gene: NA
V gene: TRBV27

CDR3 protein: CASSQNRNSPLHF
CDR3 DNA: TGTGCCAGCAGCCAAAATAGAAATTCACCCCTCCACTTT
clone size: NA
J gene: TRBJ1-6
D gene: NA
V gene: TRBV14

CDR3 protein: CASSLQWDKTDTQYF
CDR3 DNA: TGTGCCAGCAGCCTACAATGGGACAAAACAGATACGCAGTATTTT
clone size: NA
J gene: TRBJ2-3
D gene: NA
V gene: TRBV7-8

CDR3 protein: CASSLARGGRTEAFF
CDR3 DNA: TGTGCCAGCAGCTTAGCCAGGGGAGGCAGGACTGAAGCTTTCTTT
clone size: few
J gene: TRBJ1-1
D gene: NA
V gene: TRBV7-2

CDR3 protein: CASSPNRDQPQHF
CDR3 DNA: TGTGCCAGCAGTCCAAACAGAGATCAGCCCCAGCATTTT
clone size: NA
J gene: TRBJ1-5
D gene: NA
V gene: TRBV27

CDR3 protein: CSARGLAVNNEQFF
CDR3 DNA: TGCAGTGCTCGTGGACTAGCGGTAAACAATGAGCAGTTCTTC
clone size: NA
J gene: TRBJ2-1
D gene: TRBD2
V gene: TRBV20-1

CDR3 protein: CASSLVAERIGNTIYF
CDR3 DNA: TGTGCCAGCAGCTTAGTGGCGGAGAGGATTGGAAACACCATATATTTT
clone size: few
J gene: TRBJ1-3
D gene: NA
V gene: TRBV7-6

CDR3 protein: CASRDVGDTIYF
CDR3 DNA: TGTGCCAGTCGAGACGTCGGCGACACCATATATTTT
clone size: NA
J gene: TRBJ1-3
D gene: NA
V gene: TRBV9

CDR3 protein: CASRAGGDQPQHF
CDR3 DNA: TGTGCCAGCAGGGCAGGGGGTGATCAGCCCCAGCATTTT
clone size: NA
J gene: TRBJ1-5
D gene: TRBD1
V gene: TRBV2

CDR3 protein: CASRGQGAVAKNIQYF
CDR3 DNA: TGTGCCAGCAGAGGACAGGGGGCCGTAGCCAAAAACATTCAGTACTTC
clone size: few
J gene: TRBJ2-4
D gene: TRBD1
V gene: TRBV11-2